The 4 T cell receptor beta chains given below trace back to one sample, sequenced in a study of cytotoxic CD8 clonotypes in ibrutinib-treated CLL. Generated by immunoSEQ multiplex PCR, the TCRdb table keeps only in-frame clones and is missing some. The sample shows roughly 220,000 clones, about 75% of them seen only once. The specimen was PBMCs, collected after 12 months of ibrutinib treatment. The source is a human donor with chronic lymphocytic leukemia.

The chain joins TRBV10-3 to TRBJ1-2; D gene uncertain. The CDR3 spans 13 residues. Per the germline V gene, CDR1 is ENHRY and CDR2 is SYGVKD. The V end was cut by 0 bases, the J end by 4 bases, with 6 bases between. The CDR3 spells CAISESGPYGYTF. CDR3 sequence (DNA): TGTGCCATCAGTGAGTCCGGACCCTATGGCTACACCTTC.

The V gene is TRBV7-2, the J gene TRBJ1-3; 9 bases are a match to TRBD1. Per germline, CDR1 SGHTA and CDR2 FQGNSA. The length of the CDR3 is 16 residues. V shed 5 bases, J shed 1 base, and the junction held 6 bases outside the gene matches. CDR3 DNA sequence: TGTGCCAGCAGCCCCGGGACAGGGAGATCTGGAAACACCATATATTTT. The encoded protein is CASSPGTGRSGNTIYF.

The V gene is TRBV5-4, the J gene TRBJ1-5, with TRBD1 matching 9 bases. Germline lookup yields CDR1 SGHNT and CDR2 YYREEE (reference sequence). Losses at the gene ends were 4 bases for V and 4 bases for J; bases not matched to a gene: 6. This CDR3 region has 15 residues. CDR3 protein: CASSHGTGWNQPQHF. Written as DNA, the CDR3 is TGTGCCAGCAGCCACGGGACAGGGTGGAATCAGCCCCAGCATTTT.

The V gene is TRBV30, the J gene TRBJ1-4, with D unclear. Per the germline V gene, CDR1 is GTSNPN and CDR2 is SVGIG (reference sequence). The CDR3 consists of 14 residues. V shed 2 bases and J shed 3 bases, with 10 bases lying between them. The CDR3 loop is CAWSNLGANEKLFF. In nucleotides, the CDR3 is TGTGCCTGGAGTAACCTGGGTGCTAATGAAAAACTGTTTTTT. The variable domain in full, with the rest retrieved from reference TRBV30 and TRBJ1-4, is SQTIHQWPATLVQPVGSPLSLECTVEGTSNPNLYWYRQAAGRGLQLLFYSVGIGQISSEVPQNLSASRPQDRQFILSSKKLLLSDSGFYLCAWSNLGANEKLFFGSGTQLSVL.